One and the same sample provided the 10 T cell receptor beta chains below, sequenced in a study of blood T cells in healthy people across ages (dated by TCRdb to between 2015 and 2016). The method was 5' RACE. Sequencer: Illumina HiSeq 2500. A second PCR of 7 to 11 cycles was performed with a sample-barcoded 5' primer and a J-beta primer mix. TCRdb cleaned the public reads at Q25 with fastp, built clones with MiXCR and kept in-frame beta chains. CDR3 protein duplicates are merged, each entry listing the most common genes and DNA. This sample comprises about 1.4 million distinct CDR3 sequences, approximately 59% of them detected only once. More than 6% of the sample is in the top ten clones. The sample consisted of blood. The source is a man younger than 35 in good health.

This chain connects TRBV15 to TRBJ2-4, with TRBD2 matching 11 bases. With the DNA end fitting TRBJ2-5 better, the J assignment may be wrong. This CDR3 has 14 residues. Germline CDR1 reads LNHNV; CDR2 reads YYDKDF (reference sequence). The CDR3 DNA reads TGTGCCACCAGACCGACTAGCGGGGTAGAGACCCAGTACTTC. It yields the protein CATRPTSGVETQYF.

The chain employs TRBV4-1 and TRBJ2-7, with 8 bases matching TRBD1. Trimming took 1 base from V and 2 from J; bases not matched to a gene: 7. The CDR3 sequence is 16 residues long. CDR1 is MGHRA, CDR2 YSYEKL, per germline. In nucleotides, the CDR3 is TGCGCCAGCAGCCAAGTTGGGCAGGGGGCTACCTACGAGCAGTACTTC. Translation gives CASSQVGQGATYEQYF.

The chain recombines TRBV3-1 with TRBJ2-2; 7 nucleotides line up with TRBD2. The CDR3 loop spans 17 amino acids. The V gene end was trimmed by 0 bases and the J gene end by 5 bases; junction bases not matched to a gene: 9. From germline, CDR1 is LGHDT and CDR2 YNNKEL (reference sequence). CDR3 loop: CASSQDPLAERTGELFF. CDR3 in DNA: TGTGCCAGCAGCCAAGATCCCCTAGCGGAGAGAACCGGGGAGCTGTTTTTT. The variable domain in full, completed from reference TRBV3-1 and TRBJ2-2, reads DTAVSQTPKYLVTQMGNDKSIKCEQNLGHDTMYWYKQDSKKFLKIMFSYNNKELIINETVPNRFSPKSPDKAHLNLHINSLELGDSAVYFCASSQDPLAERTGELFFGEGSRLTVL.

The chain uses TRBV21-1 and TRBJ2-7; the table's D call TRBD2 went unverified against the DNA. The end of the DNA fits TRBJ2-5 better, so the J call may be wrong. TRBV21-1 is designated a pseudogene. The CDR3 spans 14 residues. The DNA for the CDR3 is TGTGCCAGCTCTCGAGCGGTAGTGTGGGGGACCCAGTACTTC. Translating it yields CASSRAVVWGTQYF.

This rearrangement joins TRBV4-1 to TRBJ2-2, with TRBD1 matching over 7 bases. Germline CDR1 MGHRA, CDR2 YSYEKL. This CDR3 is built from 13 residues. The ends lost 3 bases at V and 9 bases at J; junction bases unmatched: 4. CDR3 region: CASSHAQGRELFF. CDR3 DNA sequence: TGCGCCAGCAGCCATGCACAGGGGCGGGAGCTGTTTTTT.

The chain combines TRBV29-1 with TRBJ2-3; TRBD2 agrees at 7 bases. Per the germline V gene, CDR1 is SQVTM and CDR2 is ANQGSEA. This CDR3 has 15 amino acids. V trimming: 7 bases; J trimming: 0 bases; junction bases outside the gene matches: 10. In DNA form, the CDR3 reads TGCAGCGCCGAACCCGGGAGGCCTAGCACAGATACGCAGTATTTT. Translated, it gives CSAEPGRPSTDTQYF.

The J gene is TRBJ2-7, the V gene TRBV20-1; D not certain. CDR3 size: 10 residues. Germline V lookup: CDR1 DFQATT, CDR2 SNEGSKA (reference sequence). Trimming stripped 0 bases from V and 11 bases from J, with 8 bases between. This CDR3 is CSAREAFEYF. DNA for the CDR3: TGCAGTGCTAGAGAGGCGTTTGAGTACTTC.

V and J are TRBV6-1 and TRBJ2-4, with D tentatively TRBD1 (5 bases). TRBJ2-7 explains the end of the DNA better; the J call may be wrong. The CDR3 consists of 13 residues. Germline V lookup: CDR1 MNHNS, CDR2 SASEGT. The CDR3 here is CASSWAGNYEQYF. The CDR3 DNA is TGTGCCAGCAGTTGGGCAGGGAACTACGAGCAGTACTTC.

This chain uses TRBV6-2 or TRBV6-3 with TRBJ1-5, with a tentative D call TRBD1 (6 bases). The CDR3 spans 15 residues. Germline CDR1 and CDR2: MNHEY and SVGEGT. Trimming took 0 bases from V and 5 from J, leaving 11 bases between them. DNA for the CDR3: TGTGCCAGCAGTTACTCCGAAGGGGGGGATCAGCCCCAGCATTTT. Translating it yields CASSYSEGGDQPQHF.

The rearrangement joins TRBV7-6 to TRBJ2-5; 9 nucleotides align to TRBD1. The J call may be incorrect, as the DNA end agrees better with TRBJ2-7. The CDR3 extends over 14 amino acids. Per germline, CDR1 SGHVS and CDR2 FNYEAQ. The CDR3: CASSPTGGLDEQYF. The CDR3 nucleotides read TGTGCCAGCAGCCCAACAGGGGGCTTGGACGAGCAGTACTTC.